The clone carrying this TCR beta chain came up many times. Its antigen remains unknown. This sample stems from a study of T cell repertoires in cytomegalovirus infection. Study as a whole: Based on public TCR beta signatures, there were indications of CMV infection and of a matching HLA type. Study results and limitations: CMV carriers having the relevant HLA were flagged by cumulative public TCR beta family frequency. In two of eight donors, the top clonotype was HLA-C-restricted CMV-specific.

TCRdb redid the calling of the reads with MiXCR, one entry per CDR3 protein. The profile shows roughly 240,000 distinct CDR3 sequences, approximately 7% of them singletons. V lost 5 bases and J 5 bases, leaving 15 bases between the germline ends. Germline V gene sequence: CDR1 SGHAT, CDR2 FQNNGV. The CDR3 runs 14 residues. The sequence was collected from a human donor in good health (CMV status not recorded). Some clones in this sample may be carry-over from other donors' samples. Specimen: PBMCs. This chain uses TRBV11-2 with TRBJ2-5, with D uncertain. The CDR3 DNA follows: TGTGCCAGCAGCCATCCTGGCCTAGAGGAGACCCAGTACTTC. Amino acid sequence: CASSHPGLEETQYF.